This T cell receptor beta chain was observed in a study of CD8 T cells in Susac syndrome. This CDR3 has 12 amino acids. Germline values: CDR1 MDHEN, CDR2 SYDVKM. V gave up 10 bases and J gave up 7 bases, with 16 bases separating them. Negative isolation was applied to CD8+ and CD4+ T cells, and FACS enrichment was applied to TEMRA cells. Random hexamers were used to reverse transcribe an amount of roughly 0.45 to 1 ug RNA. The CDR3 of TCR beta was amplified by immunoSEQ multiplex PCR across 54 Vbeta and 13 Jbeta. Each CDR3 protein gets one entry after TCRdb re-called the immunoSEQ multiplex PCR reads with MiXCR. The repertoire holds approximately 140,000 distinct CDR3 sequences, with approximately 95% as singletons.

This TCR was recovered from a human donor with multiple sclerosis. The sample was CD4+ T cells from PBMCs. The rearrangement joins TRBV28 to TRBJ1-2; a weak D match, TRBD1 (6 bases). The CDR3 here is CATQRTATGYTF. The CDR3 bases are TGTGCCACCCAGCGGACAGCCACTGGCTACACCTTC.